This T cell receptor beta chain was captured in a study of blood T cell repertoires in COVID-19. Only in-frame clones appear in the TCRdb table, and some are missing; sequencing was by immunoSEQ multiplex PCR. The table lists some 150,000 clones, around nine tenths of them singletons. CDR1 MNHEY and CDR2 SVGEGT come from the germline V gene. The CDR3 is made up of 19 amino acids. Between the trimmed V and J ends, which lost 0 bases and 0 bases, there was a span of 20 bases. This clone has only a few counts. The chain employs TRBV6-2 or TRBV6-3 and TRBJ1-1; D is possibly TRBD1 (6 bases). The source is a man younger than 35 with active or convalescent COVID-19. The sample consisted of peripheral blood. The CDR3 protein is CASSYSSRTGSRMNTEAFF. CDR3 in DNA: TGTGCCAGCAGTTACTCTTCCCGTACAGGGTCTCGAATGAACACTGAAGCTTTCTTT.